This is a list of T cell receptor beta chains from one sample in a study of OX40 agonist ivuxolimab in advanced cancers. Only in-frame clones appear in the TCRdb table, and some are missing; sequencing was by immunoSEQ multiplex PCR. The table includes tens of thousands of clones, roughly 84% detected once. The specimen was CD4+ or CD8+ T cells sorted from blood, collected in a trial of the OX40 agonist ivuxolimab. All receptors come from an adult with an advanced solid tumor such as melanoma, head and neck, liver or kidney cancer. Each CDR3 is given without its conserved first and last residue.

j_call v_call cdr3_aa
TRBJ1-4 TRBV9 ASSVGGQGFEKLF
TRBJ2-5 TRBV4-2 ASSQELAGRRKTQY
TRBJ2-5 TRBV19 ASSLLDSRQATQY
TRBJ1-5 TRBV7-2 ASSRGVNQPQH
TRBJ1-1 TRBV9 ASSYSRGTEAF
TRBJ2-7 TRBV28 ASSYRNYEQY
TRBJ1-6 TRBV28 ASSFSLINSPLH
TRBJ1-3 TRBV4-1 ASSQDRTYGNTIY
TRBJ2-7 TRBV7-8 ASSGRLVAEQY
TRBJ2-3 TRBV5-1 ASSRTSGGADTQY
TRBJ2-1 TRBV20-1 SASLVNEQF
TRBJ1-5 TRBV19 ASSPRGAANQPQH
TRBJ1-5 TRBV5-1 ASSLGGRADQPQH
TRBJ1-1 TRBV19 ASSIGPLGSAEAF
TRBJ1-4 TRBV5-4 ASSLSLFNEKLF
TRBJ1-1 TRBV28 ASIRQGSTEAF
TRBJ1-1 TRBV6-1 ASQVQGQNTEAF
TRBJ2-3 TRBV6-5 ASSYAGTLRDTQY
TRBJ1-6 TRBV28 ASSFLGGDRPNSPLH
TRBJ1-1 TRBV27 ASRRSWDAPNTEAF
TRBJ1-3 TRBV27 ASSLGGQAGNTIY
TRBJ1-2 TRBV30 AWSGTGDYGYT
TRBJ2-1 TRBV11-2 ASSLTIVNEQF
TRBJ2-7 TRBV5-4 ASSLRRQVSREQY
TRBJ1-1 TRBV6-1 ASSSLTPGF
TRBJ2-1 TRBV10-3 AISESGLAVSSYNEQF
TRBJ2-3 TRBV5-6 ASSLGQGQSLRAPY
TRBJ2-7 TRBV5-4 ASSLYSGAYEQY
TRBJ2-1 TRBV7-9 ASSSRQGMLTYNEQF
TRBJ1-1 TRBV11-2 ASSTRDRNTEAF
TRBJ2-6 TRBV7-8 ASSLGQGLSGANVLT
TRBJ1-2 TRBV29-1 SVGAAGGGYT
TRBJ2-7 TRBV30 AWSLGASYEQY
TRBJ2-7 TRBV7-2 ASSLDLYEQY
TRBJ1-6 TRBV29-1 SVELGTGTPLH
TRBJ1-1 TRBV6-6 ASTGGFEAF
TRBJ1-3 TRBV29-1 SVATGTGNTIY
TRBJ1-5 TRBV7-5 VRSLPRVPFFRPQH
TRBJ1-6 TRBV2 ASTLDRGRFYSPLH
TRBJ1-1 TRBV15 ATSTQGGTEAF
TRBJ2-1 TRBV30 AWSVRLAGNEQF
TRBJ1-4 TRBV4-1 ASSQVAPNEKLF
TRBJ1-2 TRBV28 ASSLGVPYGYT
TRBJ1-3 TRBV7-3 ASSLGFRGNTIY
TRBJ2-1 TRBV6-6 ASSFPLTSGYNEQF
TRBJ1-1 TRBV27 ASSLGQGRRAF
TRBJ1-5 TRBV4-2 ASSQATGQGGGQPQH
TRBJ2-1 TRBV14 ARRTGTGELFSYNEQF